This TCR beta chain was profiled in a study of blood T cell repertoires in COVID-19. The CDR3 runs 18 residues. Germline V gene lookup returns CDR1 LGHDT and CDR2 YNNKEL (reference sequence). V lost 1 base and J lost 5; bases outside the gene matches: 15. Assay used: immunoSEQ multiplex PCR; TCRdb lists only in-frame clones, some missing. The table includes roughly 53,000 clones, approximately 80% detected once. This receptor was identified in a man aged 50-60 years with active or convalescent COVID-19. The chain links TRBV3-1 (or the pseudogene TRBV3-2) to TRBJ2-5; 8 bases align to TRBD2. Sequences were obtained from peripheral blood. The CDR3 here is CASSQVKAGALLMETQYF. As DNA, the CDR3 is TGTGCCAGCAGCCAAGTAAAAGCGGGGGCTCTCTTGATGGAGACCCAGTACTTC.